These 21 T cell receptor beta chains came from one sample sequenced in a study of blood T cell repertoires in COVID-19. Clones were read by immunoSEQ multiplex PCR, and TCRdb kept only the in-frame ones, dropping some. Of some 70,000 clones in the sample, approximately 79% were seen once. The sequenced sample was peripheral blood. These TCRs come from a woman aged 55-70 years with acute or convalescent COVID-19.

The rearrangement joins TRBV6-4 to TRBJ2-1; tentatively, D is TRBD1 (5 bases). V lost 0 bases to trimming and J lost 2 bases, with 11 bases between them. Germline CDR1 is MRHNA and CDR2 is SNTAGT. This CDR3 is 16 amino acids long. The CDR3 coding sequence is TGTGCCAGCAGTGACTCGGGGCGGTACCCCTACAATGAGCAGTTCTTC. Amino acid sequence: CASSDSGRYPYNEQFF.

The chain couples TRBV19 to TRBJ1-5; D uncertain. CDR3 size: 14 residues. The germline gives CDR1 LNHDA, CDR2 SQIVND (reference sequence). Trimming cost V 1 base and J 3 bases, with 7 bases left between them. The CDR3 sequence is CASSIGHPNQPQHF. DNA for the CDR3: TGTGCCAGTAGTATAGGGCATCCCAATCAGCCCCAGCATTTT.

The chain joins TRBV5-1 to TRBJ1-3, with unresolved D. The V end lost 4 bases, the J end lost 2 bases, and 19 bases lay between the germline ends. This CDR3 contains 17 residues. The germline V gene has CDR1 SGHRS and CDR2 YFSETQ. The CDR3 DNA is TGCGCCAGCAGCGAAACCGCAGGTAGTGTCGCTGGAAACACCATATATTTT. Its protein product is CASSETAGSVAGNTIYF.

This chain links TRBV2 with TRBJ1-2, with 7 bases lining up with TRBD1. The CDR3 covers 12 residues. Germline assignment: CDR1 SNHLY and CDR2 FYNNEI. V lost 8 bases and J lost 1; bases outside the gene matches: 1. The CDR3: CASRDSNYGYTF. CDR3 coding DNA: TGTGCCAGCCGGGACAGTAACTATGGCTACACCTTC.

The gene calls are TRBV11-2 and TRBJ2-7; a possible D gene is TRBD1 (5 bases). Germline CDR1 SGHAT, CDR2 FQNNGV. The CDR3 contains 14 residues. The V gene lost 3 bases and the J gene lost 5 bases, with 14 bases spanning the gap. The CDR3 is CASSFVLGQNEQYF. The CDR3 region has the DNA TGTGCCAGCAGCTTCGTCCTAGGACAAAACGAGCAGTACTTC. The full variable domain, completed using reference TRBV11-2 and TRBJ2-7, is EAGVAQSPRYKIIEKRQSVAFWCNPISGHATLYWYQQILGQGPKLLIQFQNNGVVDDSQLPKDRFSAERLKGVDSTLKIQPAKLEDSAVYLCASSFVLGQNEQYFGPGTRLTVT.

The rearrangement uses TRBV15 and TRBJ1-2; 8 bases align to TRBD1. From germline, CDR1 is LNHNV and CDR2 YYDKDF (reference sequence). This CDR3 contains 14 residues. The trim removed 0 bases at V and 10 bases at J, leaving 7 bases unmatched. CDR3 nucleotide sequence: TGTGCCACCAGCAGAGATCCGACAGGGGAGGACTACACCTTC. This translates into CATSRDPTGEDYTF.

The V call is TRBV4-3, the J call TRBJ2-5; D may be TRBD2 (6 bases). Between the trimmed V and J ends, which lost 1 base and 3 bases, there was a span of 15 bases. This CDR3 region has 16 residues. Germline V gene sequence: CDR1 LGHNA, CDR2 YSLEER. The DNA for the CDR3 is TGCGCCAGCAGCCAAGGGTGGGGGGTGGAGGAAGAGACCCAGTACTTC. Protein product: CASSQGWGVEEETQYF.

This chain connects TRBV3-1 (or the pseudogene TRBV3-2) to TRBJ1-3; D call uncertain. The ends were cut back, 5 bases at V and 5 bases at J, with 13 bases in the middle. The length of the CDR3 is 14 residues. CDR1 is LGHDT, CDR2 YNNKEL, per germline (reference sequence). DNA for the CDR3: TGTGCCAGCAGCTCAATCCCCCAGAGAAACACCATATATTTT. This gives the protein CASSSIPQRNTIYF.

The chain carries TRBV11-3 and TRBJ2-5; 7 bases agree with TRBD1. J gave up 4 bases and V 3 bases, and 8 bases lay outside the gene matches. Germline V gene sequence: CDR1 SGHNT, CDR2 YENEEA. The CDR3 spans 15 residues. The CDR3 DNA reads as TGTGCCAGCAGCTTGGGCACTGACAGGGCAGAGACCCAGTACTTC. This sequence encodes CASSLGTDRAETQYF.

This chain links TRBV6-5 with TRBJ1-2; D is unclear. CDR1 MNHEY and CDR2 SVGAGI come from the germline V gene. V was shortened by 7 bases and J by 4 bases, with 7 bases between the two germline ends. The CDR3 totals 11 residues. CDR3 sequence: CASIGLYGYTF. The DNA of the CDR3 is TGTGCCAGCATTGGGCTCTATGGCTACACCTTC.

The chain carries TRBV19 and TRBJ1-6; 7 bases fit TRBD1. Germline assignment: CDR1 LNHDA and CDR2 SQIVND (reference sequence). The length of the CDR3 is 15 residues. V gave up 4 bases and J gave up 2 bases; unmatched junction bases: 2. CDR3 sequence reads: CASSKGGAYNSPLHF. For the CDR3, the DNA is TGTGCCAGTAGTAAAGGGGGCGCCTATAATTCACCCCTCCACTTT. The entire variable domain, with the rest obtained from reference TRBV19 and TRBJ1-6, is as follows: DGGITQSPKYLFRKEGQNVTLSCEQNLNHDAMYWYRQDPGQGLRLIYYSQIVNDFQKGDIAEGYSVSREKKESFPLTVTSAQKNPTAFYLCASSKGGAYNSPLHFGNGTRLTVT.

The chain has TRBV5-4 and TRBJ1-1; unclear D gene. This CDR3 has 14 residues. Germline loops: CDR1 SGHNT, CDR2 YYREEE (reference sequence). With 4 bases removed from V and 0 bases from J, the gap between germline ends came to 10 bases. CDR3 sequence reads: CASSPQRMNTEAFF. CDR3 sequence (DNA): TGTGCCAGCAGCCCTCAGCGGATGAACACTGAAGCTTTCTTT.

This clone was observed a handful of times. This chain uses TRBV28 with TRBJ1-2, with 11 nucleotides matching TRBD1. The CDR3 length is 17 residues. Germline trimming cut 5 bases from V and 4 bases from J; bases unmatched to any gene: 12. The germline gives CDR1 MDHEN, CDR2 SYDVKM. The CDR3 reads CASSPGTGGTISYGYTF. The CDR3 bases are TGTGCCAGCAGTCCAGGGACAGGGGGGACGATTAGCTATGGCTACACCTTC.

J is TRBJ2-1 and V is TRBV29-1; D possibly corresponds to TRBD2 (7 bases). The CDR3 is 12 amino acids. Trimming pared 6 bases from V and 8 bases from J, leaving 14 bases between. Germline V gene lookup returns CDR1 SQVTM and CDR2 ANQGSEA. CDR3 loop: CSVRGDIDEQFF. CDR3 DNA: TGCAGCGTCCGGGGGGACATCGATGAGCAGTTCTTC.

This clone was seen a handful of times. The chain has TRBV15 and TRBJ1-3; D uncertain. The germline gives CDR1 LNHNV, CDR2 YYDKDF (reference sequence). V was pared by 5 bases and J by 4 bases, with 18 bases between. This CDR3 spans 16 amino acids. CDR3 sequence reads: CATSPFGEGLGNTIYF. The CDR3, as DNA: TGTGCCACCAGCCCCTTTGGAGAGGGCCTAGGAAACACCATATATTTT.

This chain connects TRBV18 to TRBJ1-2; 8 positions agree with TRBD1. In germline, CDR1 is KGHSH, CDR2 LQKENI. The trim removed 4 bases at V and 2 bases at J, leaving 3 bases unmatched. The CDR3 has 14 residues. CDR3 nucleotide sequence: TGTGCCAGCTCACTTCAGGGGGCGAACTATGGCTACACCTTC. It yields the protein CASSLQGANYGYTF.

The CDR3 DNA is TGTGCCATCAGTGAGCGTCAAGCAGGGTCCAAAGCTTTCTTT. Translated, it gives CAISERQAGSKAFF. The chain employs TRBV10-3 and TRBJ1-1, with a possible D match to TRBD1 (5 bases). This CDR3 region has 14 residues. The germline V gene encodes CDR1 ENHRY and CDR2 SYGVKD. V lost 2 bases and J lost 9, with 16 bases in between.

This clone ranks as medium-sized. The V and J genes are TRBV3-1 (or the pseudogene TRBV3-2) and TRBJ2-7, with 9 bases fitting TRBD1. This CDR3 is 14 amino acids long. Germline loops: CDR1 LGHDT, CDR2 YNNKEL (reference sequence). Trimming at V came to 5 bases and at J to 4 bases, leaving 6 bases not matched to a gene. As DNA, the CDR3 is TGTGCCAGCAGCTATACAGGGGGCGAATACGAGCAGTACTTC. This codes for CASSYTGGEYEQYF.

In nucleotides, the CDR3 is TGTGCCACCAGCGCAGGCCCAAGCGGGTATGATGAGACCCAGTACTTC. Protein: CATSAGPSGYDETQYF. This sequence joins TRBV24-1 and TRBJ2-5; maybe TRBD2 (6 bases). This CDR3 spans 16 amino acids. Trimming removed 7 bases from V and 5 bases from J, with 22 bases in between. The germline V gene encodes CDR1 KGHDR and CDR2 SFDVKD.

This rearrangement joins TRBV9 to TRBJ1-4; 7 bases agree with TRBD1. V was pared by 4 bases and J by 6 bases, with 9 bases of the junction left unmatched. Germline CDR1 is SGDLS and CDR2 is YYNGEE. This CDR3 contains 15 residues. As DNA, the CDR3 is TGTGCCAGCAGCACCGGGACAGATCCTGATGAAAAACTGTTTTTT. Amino acid sequence: CASSTGTDPDEKLFF.

V and J are TRBV7-2 and TRBJ1-2; 9 nucleotides align to TRBD1. The CDR3 loop spans 15 amino acids. CDR1 is SGHTA and CDR2 is FQGNSA in the germline V gene. With V trimmed by 1 base and J by 7 bases, 7 bases remained unmatched. As DNA, the CDR3 is TGTGCCAGCAGCTTAGGGGGGACAGGGACCCCTGGCTACACCTTC. Its translation is CASSLGGTGTPGYTF.